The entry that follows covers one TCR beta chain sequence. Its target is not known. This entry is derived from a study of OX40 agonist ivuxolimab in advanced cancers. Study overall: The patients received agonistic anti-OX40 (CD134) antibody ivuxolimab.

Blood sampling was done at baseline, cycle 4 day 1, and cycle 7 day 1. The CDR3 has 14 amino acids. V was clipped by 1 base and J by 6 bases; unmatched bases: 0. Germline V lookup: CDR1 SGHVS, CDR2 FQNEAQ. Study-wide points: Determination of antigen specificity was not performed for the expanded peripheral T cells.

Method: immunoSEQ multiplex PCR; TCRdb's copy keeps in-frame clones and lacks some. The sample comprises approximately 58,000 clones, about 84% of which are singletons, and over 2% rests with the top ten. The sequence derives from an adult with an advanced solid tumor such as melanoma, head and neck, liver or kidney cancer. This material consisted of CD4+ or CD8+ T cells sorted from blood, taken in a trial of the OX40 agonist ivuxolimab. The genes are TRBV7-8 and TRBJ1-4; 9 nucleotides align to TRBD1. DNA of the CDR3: TGTGCCAGCAGCTTAGGACAGGGGGATGAAAAACTGTTTTTT. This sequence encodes CASSLGQGDEKLFF.